This T cell receptor (beta chain) was captured in a study of cytomegalovirus exposure and HLA in healthy donors (TCRdb year 2017). With respect to the entire study: An earlier analysis of some 600 of the donors reported 276 Gb of sequence data and 95 million to 130 million unique TCR beta sequences obtained from about 170 million T cells. All discovery cohort repertoires had been generated on a single sequencing platform. The aim of the study was to test whether cataloging public T cell receptors could identify signatures of past pathogen exposure. In a later analysis, previously published TCR beta repertoires from more than 500 donors were re-analyzed and high-resolution HLA genotyping was added so that TCR occurrence patterns could be studied. A handful of DR-DQ haplotypes were handled as single units for association and clustering because linkage in the cohort was strong. Genome-wide SNP genotypes for about three fifths of the roughly 670 donors were used in a later genetic analysis, which treated that subset as a discovery cohort. Donor age, sex, ethnicity and CMV serostatus were compiled alongside the repertoire data. The number of typed donors differed by locus: about 620-630 for A, B, C, DRB1 and DQB1; about 520 for DQA1; 606 for DPA1; and 400 to 480 for DPB1. High-throughput TCR immunosequencing, statistical association of individual TCRs with disease status, and machine learning were combined to predict cytomegalovirus infection status. In addition to the first cohort of 650 to 750 subjects, a separate validation cohort of 120 different subjects was used. HLA typing included class I and class II loci at four-digit resolution. The T cell repertoires of some 700 subjects were profiled by immunosequencing and related to cytomegalovirus serostatus. Of the approximately 400 genotyped donors, approximately 83% fell in the genetic ancestry cluster associated with self-reported Caucasian donors. In the later analysis, no new phenotypic data were used to find candidate immune exposures; instead, reliance was placed on TCR beta sequences and their occurrence across donors. An early release covering roughly 580 HLA-typed donors comprised about 320 gigabases of sequencing data and tens of millions of unique TCR sequences. Across around 400 genotyped donors of the cohort, an average of roughly 200,000 unique TCR beta nucleotide sequences per donor were sequenced, and roughly 17% of those sequences were non-productive. An earlier analysis of roughly 580 of the donors used high-throughput TCR beta sequencing to judge whether each TCR beta V gene segment behaved as functional or pseudogenic.

This clone was seen a handful of times. What this receptor recognizes is not known. No base quality values were provided; no much bigger clone lies one nucleotide off. Libraries came from the immunoSEQ multiplex PCR assay. For the multiplex PCR, a mixture combining 60 forward primers for TCR Vbeta segments and 13 reverse primers for TCR Jbeta segments was used. The CDR3 region of rearranged TCR beta genes was amplified from genomic DNA with a multiplex PCR assay. The Illumina HiSeq System was used to sequence the amplified TCR beta libraries as 87-base-pair reads. In the source study's methods: Across the 500 to 700 repertoires, a later analysis counted around 80 million unique TCR beta chains, 9.5 million to 12 million of which were shared by at least two donors. Raw reads were error-corrected and collapsed into unique sequences with a nearest-neighbor algorithm that merged closely related sequences to remove PCR and sequencing errors. V, D and J gene segments were assigned by aligning CDR3 sequences to IMGT reference sequences. For a sequence to be retained, a match of at least six nucleotides was required to both a V gene segment and a J gene segment. Rearrangements were classified as productive when the CDR3 lacked stop codons and remained in frame with V and J, and all other rearrangements were classified as non-productive. Following IMGT convention, CDR3 was defined as the stretch from the second conserved V-encoded cysteine up to the conserved J-encoded phenylalanine. Sequences without an unambiguous match to a single V gene segment were excluded from the earlier analysis of approximately 600 of the donors. In an earlier analysis of 587 of the donors, a V segment was called functional when productive rearrangements were above 56.7%, and segregating when the standard deviation between donors exceeded 5%. To diagnose cytomegalovirus status from the catalog of TCR beta chain sequences, a statistical classification framework was built. V and J gene assignment, in a later analysis, came from comparing TCR nucleotide sequences with IMGT/GENE-DB human TR gene sequences. A later analysis assigned CDR3 sequences and most-parsimonious VDJ recombination scenarios with the TCRdist pipeline. A later analysis defined each TCR beta chain by its CDR3 amino acid sequence plus V-gene family, and excluded reads lacking a unique V-gene family. As a way to deal with suspected cross-contamination and a sequencing artifact, a later analysis dropped under 600 nucleotide sequences that were highly shared and had low generation probability. In a later analysis, a clonal expansion index was calculated for each public chain from normalized within-repertoire ranks of inferred template counts. In a later analysis, generation probabilities were computed using a VDJ recombination model fitted to out-of-frame rearrangements, and the results were checked against IGoR. In a later analysis, TCR-TCR, TCR-HLA and TCR-CMV co-occurrence was scored with hypergeometric tests, and a repertoire-size bias correction was applied to TCR pairs. False discovery rates were estimated in a later analysis by permuting HLA or CMV assignments 20 times. In a later analysis, co-occurring TCRs were grouped using DBSCAN, with TCRdist sequence similarity added in when clustering inside HLA-allele-positive subsets. Repertoires with fewer than 30,000 or more than 120,000 public chains, plus five repertoires with anomalous nucleotide sharing, were excluded from co-occurrence clustering. TCRdb retrieved this table from immuneACCESS and kept in-frame rearrangements only. Not all clones are present; in checked studies, unresolved V genes account for under half, and no reason is known for the remainder. V, J and clone size are taken as reported in that table, and D and trimming were inferred from the DNA itself. The sample yields some 54,000 clones; 70% to 90% were counted once. Around 6% of the sample lies in the top ten.

General conclusions and limits of the study: A group of highly shared sequence variants was considered likely to be a technical artifact of the sequencing pipeline. The study gave a list of some 150 TCR beta chains associated with cytomegalovirus. In a later genetic analysis, a missense DCLRE1C variant was associated with V-gene and J-gene trimming of TCR beta chains, and the association was replicated in an independent cohort. This cohort had only TCR beta chains sequenced, and the lack of alpha or paired-chain data limited which features could be detected. Because HLA typing was unavailable for some donors at each locus, only the typed subset was used in association tests. In a later analysis, TCR association rates were found to vary across HLA loci, with the most associated TCRs seen for DRB1 alleles and the fewest for HLA-C alleles. When HLA alleles, especially DR and DQ, strongly co-occurred, TCR associations were difficult to assign to individual alleles. The presence/absence analyses assumed that sequencing depth was roughly uniform across donors, and that assumption may not be true. Some IMGT-functional V segments, including TRBV6-2 and TRBV6-3, could not be told apart with the 87-base-pair reads, so those segments were excluded. Linkage disequilibrium might explain the correlated functional status among segregating V segments, but an unknown experimental factor could not be excluded. The authors suggested that the approach could potentially be extended to other disease states and immunological phenotypes. Immune exposure information for the cohort was limited to CMV serostatus. A further reported finding was that TCR beta sequences accurately predicted the HLA-A and HLA-B alleles for most subjects in the first cohort. Compared with the roughly 700-donor mean, donors in an Asian-associated ancestry cluster had fewer N-insertions in productive TCRs, according to a later genetic analysis. In both the original and validation cohorts, the classifier was reported to diagnose cytomegalovirus status with high specificity and sensitivity. Approximately 18 rarely observed V segments, including chromosome 9 orphons, were excluded from the earlier analysis of 550 to 700 of the donors because counts were too low. A later analysis found that most CMV-associated TCR beta chains appeared HLA-restricted, with HLA associations seemingly driven largely by CMV exposure. Specific HLA alleles were associated with 15,000 to 20,000 TCR beta sequences at a false discovery rate of 0.05 in a later analysis. In an earlier analysis of 450 to 750 of the donors, most TCR beta V segments appeared in productive rearrangements about 87% or about 30% of the time, broadly matching IMGT annotations. According to a later analysis, parvovirus B19, influenza, CMV and Epstein-Barr virus appeared linked to several top co-occurrence clusters. In vitro tests confirmed that a few of the cytomegalovirus-associated TCR beta chains recognize cytomegalovirus antigens. A later analysis found that HLA-associated TCR beta chains were more clonally expanded and had lower generation probabilities than equally common non-associated chains. Most TCR sequences were seen in very few donors, while some public TCRs were found in many individuals.

The cohort comprised some 700 healthy bone marrow donors. Cohort members were all nominally healthy when sampled, although unrecorded immune exposures were likely present. The donor tested CMV seronegative, placing the donor among the 350 or so seronegative members of the cohort. Each donor provided a peripheral blood sample, and peripheral blood mononuclear cells were used for TCR beta sequencing. The Qiagen DNeasy Blood Extraction Kit was used to extract genomic DNA from the blood cell samples. The CDR3 holds 13 amino acids from the cysteine to the phenylalanine. Just the 39-base CDR3 DNA is kept, in frame starting at base 1. From V the trimming removes 7 bases and from J it removes 3 bases, while the gene matches leave 8 bases of the junction unaccounted for. The CDR1 and CDR2 encoded by the germline V gene are SQVTM and ANQGSEA.

This clonotype originated in a male donor in good health and CMV-seronegative. Material for sequencing was PBMCs. The chain joins TRBV29-1 to TRBJ2-7; 8 junctional bases match TRBD1. Here is the DNA: TGCAGCGCCCGGACAGGGAATCTCTACGAGCAGTACTTC. Translated, this is CSARTGNLYEQYF.